This T cell receptor beta chain was retrieved from a study of blood T cell repertoires in COVID-19. On the study more broadly: There were acute and convalescent COVID-19 samples, and they came from the United States, Italy and Spain. From T cells, B-cell-depleted T cells, or PBMCs came the material, which was cDNA or gDNA.

Profiling relied on immunoSEQ multiplex PCR, and the TCRdb table lists in-frame clones only, not all of them. The table shows roughly 380,000 clones, with about 88% occurring only once. Looked up from germline, CDR1 is SEHNR and CDR2 is FQNEAQ (reference sequence). The CDR3 sequence is 17 residues long. The V end lost 5 bases, the J end lost 5 bases, and 25 bases lay between the germline ends. Exposed enrollees had met someone with a PCR-confirmed or clinician-diagnosed COVID-19 case at some point within the 2 weeks before study entry. This TCR derives from a woman aged 25-40 years who had been exposed to COVID-19. The rearrangement uses TRBV7-9 and TRBJ2-7; the D gene is possibly TRBD2 (6 bases). The sequencing sample was made of PBMCs or T cells enriched from blood (not recorded which). The CDR3 here is CASSRHVAGNGGDEQYF. CDR3 DNA: TGTGCCAGCAGCCGACACGTGGCGGGGAATGGGGGTGACGAGCAGTACTTC.